These 21 T cell receptor beta chains came from one sample sequenced in a study of blood T cell repertoires in COVID-19. TCRdb keeps only in-frame clones here, not all; method: immunoSEQ multiplex PCR. The sample lists about 400,000 clones, roughly 90% occurring once. The sequencing input was PBMCs or T cells enriched from blood (not recorded which). The receptors were sampled from a woman aged 35 to 49 with acute COVID-19.

The chain joins TRBV18 to TRBJ2-1; the match to TRBD2 covers 10 bases. The CDR3 is made up of 16 amino acids. CDR1 is KGHSH, CDR2 LQKENI, per germline. V lost 6 bases, J lost 6 bases, and 11 bases stayed unmatched. The CDR3 DNA sequence: TGTGCCAGCTCGCCTACTCAGCGGGGGGGCGGCAATGAGCAGTTCTTC. This gives the protein CASSPTQRGGGNEQFF.

V usage is TRBV15 and J usage is TRBJ2-1; D is perhaps TRBD1 (6 bases). Germline CDR1 LNHNV, CDR2 YYDKDF (reference sequence). Trimming shortened V by 2 bases and J by 8 bases, and 10 bases separated the two germline ends. The CDR3 has 13 residues. For the CDR3, the DNA is TGTGCCACCAGCAGACACAGGGCGGATGAGCAGTTCTTC. Translating gives CATSRHRADEQFF.

The chain uses TRBV27 and TRBJ2-1; the match to TRBD2 covers 11 bases. The CDR3 contains 15 residues. CDR1 and CDR2 from the germline V gene are MNHEY and SMNVEV (reference sequence). With 2 bases clipped from V and 7 bases from J, the junction kept 4 bases outside the gene matches. The CDR3 DNA sequence: TGTGCCAGCAGTTTAGTACTAGCGGGGGCGAATGAGCAGTTCTTC. Translation: CASSLVLAGANEQFF.

The chain couples TRBV7-9 to TRBJ1-6; 8 bases align to TRBD1. V was clipped by 7 bases and J by 6 bases; unmatched bases: 11. Germline lookup yields CDR1 SEHNR and CDR2 FQNEAQ (reference sequence). This CDR3 is 16 amino acids long. The CDR3 spells CASTLLNGQGNSPLHF. CDR3 DNA: TGTGCCAGCACTCTTCTCAACGGACAGGGTAATTCACCCCTCCACTTT.

A word on this clone: Within the sample, other DNA sequences also encode this same CDR3. The chain joins TRBV12-3 or TRBV12-4 to TRBJ1-4; D is undetermined. CDR3 length: 12 amino acids. The germline V and J ends were trimmed by 1 base and 8 bases, with 5 bases remaining between them. This CDR3 reads CASSLGGEKLFF. The DNA of the CDR3 is TGTGCCAGCAGTTTAGGAGGGGAAAAACTGTTTTTT.

The chain combines TRBV24-1 with TRBJ2-5; the D gene is possibly TRBD2 (6 bases). Germline CDR1 is KGHDR and CDR2 is SFDVKD. V was clipped by 0 bases and J by 1 base, with 14 bases between them. There are 17 residues in the CDR3. The CDR3 is CATSDLIAGPIQETQYF. As DNA, the CDR3 is TGTGCCACCAGTGATTTGATCGCGGGGCCTATCCAAGAGACCCAGTACTTC.

This clone was recorded only once. The gene calls are TRBV30 and TRBJ1-5, with D uncertain. The CDR3 covers 14 residues. CDR1 is GTSNPN and CDR2 is SVGIG in the germline V gene (reference sequence). V dropped 2 bases and J dropped 4 bases, with 12 bases sitting between them. The CDR3 nucleotides read TGTGCCTGGAGTCCTAGTACCCAAAATCAGCCCCAGCATTTT. This codes for CAWSPSTQNQPQHF.

V and J are TRBV5-4 and TRBJ1-4; 8 nucleotides line up with TRBD1. The CDR3 spans 13 residues. The germline V gene encodes CDR1 SGHNT and CDR2 YYREEE (reference sequence). J was trimmed by 8 bases and V by 4 bases; bases with no gene match: 4. CDR3 sequence: CASSQRDREKLFF. In nucleotides, the CDR3 is TGTGCCAGCAGCCAGAGGGACAGGGAAAAACTGTTTTTT.

The CDR3 DNA sequence: TGTGCCAGCAGCCAACAACTAGCGGGGGGTCCCACAGATACGCAGTATTTT. The encoded protein is CASSQQLAGGPTDTQYF. The chain uses TRBV3-1 (or the pseudogene TRBV3-2) and TRBJ2-3, with 12 nucleotides matching TRBD2. V lost 2 bases to trimming and J lost 2 bases; unmatched junction nucleotides: 5. In germline, CDR1 is LGHDT, CDR2 YNNKEL (reference sequence). The CDR3 totals 17 residues.

The chain employs TRBV6-5 and TRBJ1-5; 10 bases align to TRBD1. The germline CDR1 and CDR2 sequences are MNHEY and SVGAGI. Trimming at V came to 0 bases and at J to 6 bases, leaving 5 bases not matched to a gene. This CDR3 has 16 residues. The CDR3 loop is CASSYSTGGFSQPQHF. Written as DNA, the CDR3 is TGTGCCAGCAGTTACTCGACAGGGGGCTTTAGTCAGCCCCAGCATTTT.

The chain recombines TRBV7-6 with TRBJ2-5; 9 positions match TRBD1. The length of the CDR3 is 15 residues. V dropped 5 bases and J dropped 2; count of bases not matched to a gene: 6. The germline CDR1 and CDR2 sequences are SGHVS and FNYEAQ. Here the CDR3 reads CASSRYRGPQETQYF. The CDR3 bases are TGTGCCAGCAGCCGATACAGGGGGCCACAAGAGACCCAGTACTTC.

V gene TRBV6-5 combines with J gene TRBJ1-4, with D uncertain. The V gene lost 6 bases and the J gene lost 0 bases, with 8 bases spanning the gap. The CDR3 has 14 amino acids. Germline values: CDR1 MNHEY, CDR2 SVGAGI. The CDR3 DNA reads TGTGCCAGCAGATCCGGGACAACTAATGAAAAACTGTTTTTT. It specifies CASRSGTTNEKLFF.

The chain uses TRBV19 and TRBJ1-4, with 8 positions matching TRBD1. Unmatched junction bases numbered 4, after V lost 9 bases and J lost 4 bases. This CDR3 region has 13 residues. In germline, CDR1 is LNHDA, CDR2 SQIVND (reference sequence). As DNA, the CDR3 is TGTGCCAGCGACAGGGGATATAATGAAAAACTGTTTTTT. The encoded protein is CASDRGYNEKLFF.

This clone occurred once. This sequence joins TRBV6-5 and TRBJ1-1; D gene uncertain. The CDR3 totals 11 residues. Germline V CDR1 and CDR2: MNHEY, SVGAGI. Trimming left V 6 bases short and J 4 bases short, with 6 bases between. The CDR3 protein is CASREATEAFF. The CDR3 DNA sequence: TGTGCCAGCAGGGAGGCCACTGAAGCTTTCTTT.

This clone was found once. V gene TRBV10-3 combines with J gene TRBJ2-3; 8 bases fit TRBD2. The junction had 5 bases not matched to a gene; V was cut back by 10 bases and J by 2 bases. The CDR3 is 13 amino acids. Germline V gives CDR1 ENHRY, CDR2 SYGVKD. The CDR3 region is CATRGGPTDTQYF. The CDR3 nucleotides are TGTGCCACCCGGGGGGGCCCCACAGATACGCAGTATTTT.

CDR3 region: CASSVGRVGLFF. DNA of the CDR3: TGTGCCAGCAGCGTGGGGAGGGTGGGACTGTTTTTT. This chain links TRBV6-5 with TRBJ1-4; D unclear. The V gene lost 6 bases and the J gene lost 13 bases, with 15 bases spanning the gap. CDR1 is MNHEY and CDR2 is SVGAGI in the germline V gene. The CDR3 extends over 12 amino acids.

This chain's CDR3 is CASSGDRSGEKLFF. The CDR3, as DNA: TGTGCCAGCAGCGGCGACAGGTCTGGTGAAAAACTGTTTTTT. V is TRBV2 and J is TRBJ1-4; possibly TRBD1 for D (6 bases). CDR1 and CDR2 (germline): SNHLY, FYNNEI. CDR3 length: 14 residues. Trimming pared 6 bases from V and 7 bases from J, leaving 15 bases between.

This chain links TRBV29-1 with TRBJ1-2; 7 bases match TRBD1. With V trimmed by 1 base and J by 6 bases, 11 bases remained unmatched. There are 15 residues in the CDR3. CDR1 and CDR2 (germline): SQVTM, ANQGSEA. The CDR3 sequence is CSVEGPLGRGNGYTF. For the CDR3, the DNA is TGCAGCGTTGAAGGGCCCTTGGGCAGGGGGAATGGCTACACCTTC.

The chain uses TRBV5-5 and TRBJ1-5; weak D call: TRBD1 (6 bases). This CDR3 spans 15 amino acids. Germline V gene lookup returns CDR1 SGHKS and CDR2 YYEKEE (reference sequence). The V end lost 4 bases, the J end lost 4 bases, and 15 bases lay between the germline ends. The CDR3 DNA is TGTGCCAGCAGCCCCGAAGACAGGCGAAATCAGCCCCAGCATTTT. Its protein product is CASSPEDRRNQPQHF. Looking up the rest from reference TRBV5-5 and TRBJ1-5 gives the full variable domain: DAGVTQSPTHLIKTRGQQVTLRCSPISGHKSVSWYQQVLGQGPQFIFQYYEKEERGRGNFPDRFSARQFPNYSSELNVNALLLGDSALYLCASSPEDRRNQPQHFGDGTRLSIL.

The chain links TRBV5-4 to TRBJ2-7, with 9 bases fitting TRBD1. V lost 0 bases and J lost 7; bases outside the gene matches: 8. The CDR3 extends over 15 amino acids. Germline-derived CDR1 and CDR2 are SGHNT and YYREEE (reference sequence). For the CDR3, the DNA is TGTGCCAGCAGCTTGGTAGGGACAGGGCGTGGGGAGCAGTACTTC. As protein: CASSLVGTGRGEQYF.

This clone was counted once. CDR3 protein: CASSQEKAGADEQFF. Written as DNA, the CDR3 is TGCGCCAGCAGCCAAGAGAAAGCAGGGGCCGATGAGCAGTTCTTC. The chain has TRBV4-1 and TRBJ2-1, with D perhaps TRBD1 (6 bases). V shed 0 bases and J shed 8 bases, with 14 bases lying between them. The CDR3 spans 15 residues. The germline gives CDR1 MGHRA, CDR2 YSYEKL.